This TCR beta chain was sequenced for a study of OX40 agonist ivuxolimab in advanced cancers. About the study: Three patients, one with hepatocellular carcinoma and two with cutaneous melanoma, achieved partial responses.

The germline V gene encodes CDR1 SGHRS and CDR2 YFSETQ. The CDR3 extends over 14 amino acids. Trimming removed 0 bases from V and 3 bases from J; junction bases left unmatched: 1. Turning to this clone: Antigen: not known.

Study-level results: On average, CD8+ T cells had more expanded clones than CD4+.

Profiled with immunoSEQ multiplex PCR; TCRdb holds only in-frame clones, not every one. The table has 65,000 to 95,000 clones, around nine tenths seen once. The starting material was CD4+ or CD8+ T cells sorted from blood, obtained in a trial of the OX40 agonist ivuxolimab. The receptor was isolated from an adult with an advanced solid tumor such as melanoma, head and neck, liver or kidney cancer. The rearrangement joins TRBV5-1 to TRBJ1-1, with 8 bases identical to TRBD1. CDR3 sequence: CASSLGTGYTEAFF. The CDR3 DNA reads as TGCGCCAGCAGCTTGGGGACAGGGTACACTGAAGCTTTCTTT.